The 21 T cell receptor beta chains presented below share a single source sample, sequenced in a study of long-term antiretroviral therapy in people with HIV. The immunoSEQ assay was v3.0, run at survey level. TCRdb's table, derived via immunoSEQ multiplex PCR, lists solely in-frame clones and lacks some. The table has 24,000 or so clones, about 86% seen once; the top ten hold around 4%. The sequencing used unsorted PBMCs, collected 1.9 years after starting antiretroviral therapy. The receptors derive from a woman aged 25 to 39 with HIV.

The chain combines TRBV18 with TRBJ2-2; no definite D call. This CDR3 spans 12 amino acids. Per germline, CDR1 KGHSH and CDR2 LQKENI. V lost 4 bases to trimming and J lost 5 bases, with 5 bases between them. CDR3 sequence (DNA): TGTGCCAGCTCACTCGGGACCGGGGAGCTGTTTTTT. This translates into CASSLGTGELFF.

This clone is a singleton in its sample. The V gene is TRBV5-8, the J gene TRBJ2-7; D is unresolved. The CDR3 runs 12 residues. The V gene lost 2 bases and the J gene lost 12 bases, with 15 bases spanning the gap. The germline V gene has CDR1 SGHTS and CDR2 YDEGEE. CDR3 region: CASSFNTRRWYV. The CDR3 region has the DNA TGTGCCAGCAGCTTTAACACCAGGCGGTGGTACGTC.

This chain uses TRBV7-3 with TRBJ2-1; 7 nucleotides match TRBD2. The V and J ends lost 1 base and 0 bases, in that order; junction bases with no gene match: 12. The CDR3 runs 19 residues. Germline-derived CDR1 and CDR2 are SGHTA and FQGTGA. CDR3 region: CASSLIPSGSPSSYNEQFF. DNA for the CDR3: TGTGCCAGCAGCTTAATTCCTAGCGGAAGCCCTTCCTCCTACAATGAGCAGTTCTTC.

The chain links TRBV7-2 to TRBJ2-5; D possibly corresponds to TRBD1 (6 bases). The V gene's germline CDR1 is SGHTA and CDR2 FQGNSA. Deletions cut 5 bases from V and 5 bases from J, with 21 bases between. The length of the CDR3 is 16 residues. In DNA form, the CDR3 reads TGTGCCAGCAGCCCTTTCAGGACAGCAGGTGTGGAGACCCAGTACTTC. Protein sequence: CASSPFRTAGVETQYF.

The chain has TRBV11-1 and TRBJ1-1; weak D call: TRBD1 (6 bases). The V and J ends lost 2 bases and 7 bases respectively, with 14 bases between them. Germline V CDR1 and CDR2: SGHAT, FQDESV (reference sequence). The length of the CDR3 is 14 residues. CDR3 nucleotide sequence: TGTGCCAGCAGCTTATGGGGGCCAAATGGTGAAGCTTTCTTT. Translating gives CASSLWGPNGEAFF. Variable domain in full (rest from reference TRBV11-1 and TRBJ1-1): EAEVAQSPRYKITEKSQAVAFWCDPISGHATLYWYRQILGQGPELLVQFQDESVVDDSQLPKDRFSAERLKGVDSTLKIQPAELGDSAMYLCASSLWGPNGEAFFGQGTRLTVV.

The V gene is TRBV5-1, the J gene TRBJ1-2, with D uncertain. V was pared by 0 bases and J by 1 base, with 4 bases between. The CDR3 is 13 residues long. Germline V gives CDR1 SGHRS, CDR2 YFSETQ. CDR3 sequence: CASSLEVNYGYTF. The CDR3 nucleotides read TGCGCCAGCAGCTTGGAGGTTAACTATGGCTACACCTTC.

The V and J genes are TRBV23-1 and TRBJ1-2; the D is unclear. TRBV23-1 belongs to the ORF category, with a function that is uncertain. The V end lost 0 bases, the J end lost 6 bases, and 8 bases lay between the germline ends. This CDR3 is built from 13 residues. The CDR3 nucleotides read TGCGCCAGCAGTCAATCCCGGGGTCATGGCTACACCTTC. Translated, it gives CASSQSRGHGYTF.

The chain joins TRBV5-1 to TRBJ2-3; weak D call: TRBD1 (5 bases). The germline V gene has CDR1 SGHRS and CDR2 YFSETQ. V lost 7 bases and J 4 bases, leaving 10 bases between the germline ends. This CDR3 is built from 12 residues. Here the CDR3 DNA reads TGCGCCAGCGGGTCAGGGCCAGATACGCAGTATTTT. Amino acids: CASGSGPDTQYF.

The rearrangement uses TRBV18 and TRBJ1-3; D is undetermined. V lost 1 base and J 8 bases, leaving 9 bases between the germline ends. Germline loops: CDR1 KGHSH, CDR2 LQKENI. The length of the CDR3 is 13 residues. The CDR3, as DNA: TGTGCCAGCTCACCACTGACCGGGGACACCATATATTTT. It codes for CASSPLTGDTIYF.

The chain recombines TRBV7-9 with TRBJ2-2; D perhaps matches TRBD2 (5 bases). The germline V gene has CDR1 SEHNR and CDR2 FQNEAQ (reference sequence). This CDR3 spans 11 amino acids. The ends were cut back, 11 bases at V and 5 bases at J, with 9 bases in the middle. In DNA, the CDR3 is TGTGCCGCCCGGGATACCGGGGAGCTGTTTTTT. This sequence encodes CAARDTGELFF.

The chain uses TRBV6-1 and TRBJ1-6; TRBD1 aligns across 9 bases. Germline V gene lookup returns CDR1 MNHNS and CDR2 SASEGT. The CDR3 is 15 residues long. The V and J ends lost 6 bases and 5 bases, in that order; junction bases with no gene match: 5. The CDR3 protein is CASSQDRGNNSPLHF. CDR3 in DNA: TGTGCCAGCAGCCAGGACAGGGGTAATAATTCACCCCTCCACTTT.

J is TRBJ2-2 and V is TRBV30; D remains unclear. Germline V lookup: CDR1 GTSNPN, CDR2 SVGIG (reference sequence). The V end lost 4 bases, the J end lost 6 bases, and 15 bases lay between the germline ends. The CDR3 contains 14 residues. The CDR3 spells CAWTPVADPGELFF. The CDR3 DNA sequence: TGTGCCTGGACGCCAGTTGCGGACCCCGGGGAGCTGTTTTTT.

The chain links TRBV29-1 to TRBJ1-1, with D possibly matching TRBD1 (5 bases). CDR3 length: 12 residues. Germline CDR1 and CDR2: SQVTM and ANQGSEA. V was shortened by 6 bases and J by 5 bases, with 13 bases between the two germline ends. Here the CDR3 DNA reads TGCAGCGTCTTGACAGTGGGGACTGAAGCTTTCTTT. It yields the protein CSVLTVGTEAFF. Full variable domain (rest looked up from reference TRBV29-1 and TRBJ1-1): SAVISQKPSRDICQRGTSLTIQCQVDSQVTMMFWYRQQPGQSLTLIATANQGSEATYESGFVIDKFPISRPNLTFSTLTVSNMSPEDSSIYLCSVLTVGTEAFFGQGTRLTVV.

The count of this clone is one. The chain links TRBV9 to TRBJ2-2; D not certain. This CDR3 comprises 14 residues. Germline CDR1 SGDLS, CDR2 YYNGEE. V was shortened by 7 bases and J by 0 bases, with 10 bases between the two germline ends. For the CDR3, the DNA is TGTGCCAGCTTAAGAGATTCGAACACCGGGGAGCTGTTTTTT. Protein sequence: CASLRDSNTGELFF.

The chain has TRBV27 and TRBJ2-1; D remains unclear. This CDR3 spans 14 amino acids. V was clipped by 2 bases and J by 5 bases, with 10 bases between them. Germline V gene data show CDR1 as MNHEY and CDR2 as SMNVEV (reference sequence). CDR3 loop: CASSLTVNHNEQFF. The DNA for the CDR3 is TGTGCCAGCAGTTTAACAGTAAATCACAATGAGCAGTTCTTC.

This clone was observed a single time. The DNA of the CDR3 is TGTGCTAGTGGTTCCGGGGGCAGAACTTCCTACAATGAGCAGTTCTTC. Translated: CASGSGGRTSYNEQFF. The rearrangement joins TRBV12-5 to TRBJ2-1, with D perhaps given as TRBD1 or TRBD2 (6 bases each). CDR3 length: 16 residues. Germline CDR1 reads LGHNT; CDR2 reads FRNRAP. Deletions cut 4 bases from V and 1 base from J, with 14 bases between.

The chain employs TRBV4-2 and TRBJ2-3; TRBD2 matches at 7 bases. CDR1 and CDR2 (germline): LGHNA, YNFKEQ. Germline trimming cut 2 bases from V and 1 base from J; bases unmatched to any gene: 15. The CDR3 has 19 amino acids. This CDR3 is CASSQRGIYGGIGTDTQYF. DNA for the CDR3: TGTGCCAGCAGCCAAAGGGGAATATACGGGGGGATCGGCACAGATACGCAGTATTTT.

The chain employs TRBV5-1 and TRBJ1-1; D remains unclear. With 2 bases removed from V and 2 bases from J, the gap between germline ends came to 10 bases. Germline CDR1 reads SGHRS; CDR2 reads YFSETQ. The length of the CDR3 is 14 residues. The CDR3 DNA sequence: TGCGCCAGCAGCTTTGGGGTAACTAACACTGAAGCTTTCTTT. It translates to CASSFGVTNTEAFF.

The chain couples TRBV5-1 to TRBJ1-4; TRBD1 might be the D (5 bases). The CDR3 is 15 residues long. The V and J ends lost 5 bases and 0 bases respectively, with 11 bases between them. Germline assignment: CDR1 SGHRS and CDR2 YFSETQ. The DNA of the CDR3 is TGCGCCAGCAGTCAGGGTCCCGCAACTAATGAAAAACTGTTTTTT. Encoded protein: CASSQGPATNEKLFF.

The V and J genes are TRBV7-6 and TRBJ1-5; 9 positions agree with TRBD1. The germline V gene encodes CDR1 SGHVS and CDR2 FNYEAQ. This CDR3 has 16 residues. V shed 5 bases, J shed 3 bases, and the junction held 8 bases outside the gene matches. This chain's CDR3 is CASSMGQGATNQPQHF. The DNA for the CDR3 is TGTGCCAGCAGCATGGGACAGGGAGCTACCAATCAGCCCCAGCATTTT.

The chain couples TRBV25-1 to TRBJ2-5; 7 positions match TRBD2. The CDR3 has 14 amino acids. Losses at the gene ends were 1 base for V and 3 bases for J; bases not matched to a gene: 2. CDR1 is MGHDK and CDR2 is SYGVNS in the germline V gene. CDR3 nucleotide sequence: TGTGCCAGCAGTGAATTTGGGGGGGAAGAGACCCAGTACTTC. Protein sequence: CASSEFGGEETQYF.